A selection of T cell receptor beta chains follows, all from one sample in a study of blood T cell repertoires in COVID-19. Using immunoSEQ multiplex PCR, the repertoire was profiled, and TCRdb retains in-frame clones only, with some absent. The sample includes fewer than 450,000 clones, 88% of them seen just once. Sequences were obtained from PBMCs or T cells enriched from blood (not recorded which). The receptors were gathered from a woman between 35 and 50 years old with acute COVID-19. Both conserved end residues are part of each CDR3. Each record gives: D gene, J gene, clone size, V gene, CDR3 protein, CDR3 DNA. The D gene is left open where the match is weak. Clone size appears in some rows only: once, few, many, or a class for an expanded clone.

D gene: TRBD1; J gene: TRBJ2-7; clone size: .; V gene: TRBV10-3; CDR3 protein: CAISDTGGPYEQYF; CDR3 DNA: TGTGCCATCAGTGACACAGGGGGACCATACGAGCAGTACTTC
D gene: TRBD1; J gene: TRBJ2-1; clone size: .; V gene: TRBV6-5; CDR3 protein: CASSYYGTASYNEQFF; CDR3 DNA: TGTGCCAGCAGTTACTACGGGACAGCCTCCTACAATGAGCAGTTCTTC
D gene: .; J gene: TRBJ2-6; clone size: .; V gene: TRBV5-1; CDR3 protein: CASSLQGGVGANVLTF; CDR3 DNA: TGCGCCAGCAGCTTGCAGGGCGGCGTAGGGGCCAACGTCCTGACTTTC
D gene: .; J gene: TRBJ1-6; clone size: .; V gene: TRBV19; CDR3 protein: CASSIGQGYSPLHF; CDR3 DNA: TGTGCCAGTAGTATAGGGCAGGGGTATTCACCCCTCCACTTT
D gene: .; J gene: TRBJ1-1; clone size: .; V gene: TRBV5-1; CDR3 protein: CASSLLPGVVTTEAFF; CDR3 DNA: TGCGCCAGCAGCTTGTTACCGGGAGTAGTCACCACTGAAGCTTTCTTT
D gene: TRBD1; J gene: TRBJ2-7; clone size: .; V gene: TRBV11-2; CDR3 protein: CATVPRDRGNEQYF; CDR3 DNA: TGTGCCACCGTACCCCGGGACAGGGGTAACGAGCAGTACTTC
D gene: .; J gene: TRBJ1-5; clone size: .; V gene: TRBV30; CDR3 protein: CAWSAERRGNQPQHF; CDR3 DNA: TGTGCCTGGAGTGCGGAACGTCGGGGCAATCAGCCCCAGCATTTT
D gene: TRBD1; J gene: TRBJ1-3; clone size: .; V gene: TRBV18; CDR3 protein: CASSPGTERGNTIYF; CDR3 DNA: TGTGCCAGCTCACCCGGGACAGAAAGAGGAAACACCATATATTTT
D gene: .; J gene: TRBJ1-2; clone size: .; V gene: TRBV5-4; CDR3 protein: CASSLGTPAGGYTF; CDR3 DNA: TGTGCCAGCAGCTTGGGGACGCCCGCGGGAGGCTACACCTTC
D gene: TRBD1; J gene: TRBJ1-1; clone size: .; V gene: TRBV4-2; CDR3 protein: CASSQLGQGRFAF; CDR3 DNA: TGTGCCAGCAGCCAATTGGGACAGGGGCGCTTCGCCTTT
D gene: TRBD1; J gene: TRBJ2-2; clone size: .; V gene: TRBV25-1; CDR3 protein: CASNPGQGAGGELFF; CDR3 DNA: TGTGCCAGCAACCCGGGACAGGGGGCCGGCGGGGAGCTGTTTTTT
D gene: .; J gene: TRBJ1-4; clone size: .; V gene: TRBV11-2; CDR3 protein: CASSLDRIATNEKLFF; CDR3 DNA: TGTGCCAGCAGCTTGGACAGAATCGCAACTAATGAAAAACTGTTTTTT
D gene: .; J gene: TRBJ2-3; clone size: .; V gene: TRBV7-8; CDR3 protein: CASSVGLGTRVFTDTQYF; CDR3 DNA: TGTGCCAGCAGCGTAGGGCTCGGGACTCGAGTATTCACAGATACGCAGTATTTT
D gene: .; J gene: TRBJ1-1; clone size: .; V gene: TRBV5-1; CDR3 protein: CASRLTGDMNTEAFF; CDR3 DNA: TGCGCCAGCAGGCTGACAGGAGATATGAACACTGAAGCTTTCTTT
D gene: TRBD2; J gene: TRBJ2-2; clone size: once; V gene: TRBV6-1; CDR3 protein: CASSERGVINTGELFF; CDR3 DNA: TGTGCCAGCAGTGAACGGGGGGTAATAAACACCGGGGAGCTGTTTTTT
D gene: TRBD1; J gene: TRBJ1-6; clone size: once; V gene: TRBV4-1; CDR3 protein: CASSQLRQGGSPLHF; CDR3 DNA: TGCGCCAGCAGCCAACTACGCCAGGGGGGTTCACCCCTCCACTTT
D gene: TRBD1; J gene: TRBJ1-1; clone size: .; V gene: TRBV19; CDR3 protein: CASRKRTGGRTEAFF; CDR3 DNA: TGTGCCAGTCGCAAAAGGACAGGCGGTCGGACTGAAGCTTTCTTT
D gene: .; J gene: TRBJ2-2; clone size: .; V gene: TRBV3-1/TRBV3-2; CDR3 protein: CASSPVANTGELFF; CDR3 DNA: TGTGCCAGCAGCCCCGTGGCCAACACCGGGGAGCTGTTTTTT
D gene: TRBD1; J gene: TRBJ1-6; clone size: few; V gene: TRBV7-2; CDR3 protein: CASSSHTTGASPLHF; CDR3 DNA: TGTGCCAGCAGCTCCCATACGACAGGGGCTTCACCCCTCCACTTT
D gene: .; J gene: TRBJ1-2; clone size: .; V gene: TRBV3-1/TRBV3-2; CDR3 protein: CASSQDRGNGYTF; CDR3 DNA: TGTGCCAGCAGCCAAGATCGGGGGAATGGCTACACCTTC
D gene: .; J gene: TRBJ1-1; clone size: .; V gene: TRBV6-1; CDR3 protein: CASSDGRLRNTEAFF; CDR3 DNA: TGTGCCAGCAGTGATGGGAGACTGAGGAACACTGAAGCTTTCTTT
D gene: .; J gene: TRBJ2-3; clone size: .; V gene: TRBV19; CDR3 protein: CASSPYSTDTQYF; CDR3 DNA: TGTGCCAGTAGTCCTTATAGCACAGATACGCAGTATTTT
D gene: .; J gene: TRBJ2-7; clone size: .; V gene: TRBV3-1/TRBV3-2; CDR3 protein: CASSQEVQLHEQYF; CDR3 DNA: TGTGCCAGCAGCCAAGAGGTACAGTTACACGAGCAGTACTTC
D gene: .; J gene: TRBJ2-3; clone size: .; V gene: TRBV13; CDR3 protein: CASAGSPRTDTQYF; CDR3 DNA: TGTGCCAGTGCGGGGAGCCCTCGGACAGATACGCAGTATTTT
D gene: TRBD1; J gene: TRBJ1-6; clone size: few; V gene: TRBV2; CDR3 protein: CASSEVGQGNSPLHF; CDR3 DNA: TGTGCCAGCAGTGAAGTGGGACAGGGTAATTCACCCCTCCACTTT
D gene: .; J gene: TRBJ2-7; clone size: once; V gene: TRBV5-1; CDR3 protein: CASSLEALVTEQYF; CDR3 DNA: TGCGCCAGCAGCTTGGAGGCGCTAGTAACCGAGCAGTACTTC
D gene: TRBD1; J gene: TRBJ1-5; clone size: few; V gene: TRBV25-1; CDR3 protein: CASSPDRDSYNQPQHF; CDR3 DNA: TGTGCCAGCAGTCCTGACCGGGACAGTTACAATCAGCCCCAGCATTTT
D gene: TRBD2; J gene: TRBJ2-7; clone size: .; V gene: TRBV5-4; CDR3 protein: CASSSIRTSSEQYF; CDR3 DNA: TGTGCCAGCAGCTCAATCAGGACTAGCAGCGAGCAGTACTTC
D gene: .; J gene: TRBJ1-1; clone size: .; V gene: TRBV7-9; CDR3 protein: CASSLVDGAETEAFF; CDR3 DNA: TGTGCCAGCAGCCTTGTAGATGGGGCGGAGACTGAAGCTTTCTTT
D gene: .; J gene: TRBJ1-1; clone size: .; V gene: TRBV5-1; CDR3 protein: CASSLTGAFGEAFF; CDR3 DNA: TGCGCCAGCAGCTTGACAGGAGCATTCGGTGAAGCTTTCTTT
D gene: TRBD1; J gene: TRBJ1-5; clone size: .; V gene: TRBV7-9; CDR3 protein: CASSRGQGDQPQHF; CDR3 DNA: TGTGCCAGCAGCAGGGGACAGGGGGATCAGCCCCAGCATTTT
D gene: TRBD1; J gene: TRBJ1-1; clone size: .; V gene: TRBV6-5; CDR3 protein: CASSWTGPLGDTEAFF; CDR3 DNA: TGTGCCAGCAGTTGGACAGGGCCGCTGGGTGACACTGAAGCTTTCTTT
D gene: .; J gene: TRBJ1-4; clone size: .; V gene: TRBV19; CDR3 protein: CASNMGRPDEKLFF; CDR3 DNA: TGTGCCAGTAATATGGGGCGCCCCGATGAAAAACTGTTTTTT
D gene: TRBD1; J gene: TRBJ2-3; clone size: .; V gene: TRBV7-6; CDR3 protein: CASSEDQGAGDTQYF; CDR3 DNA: TGTGCCAGCAGCGAAGACCAGGGGGCGGGAGATACGCAGTATTTT
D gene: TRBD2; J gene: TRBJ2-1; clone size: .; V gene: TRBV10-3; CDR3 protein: CAISPRPLASGGNEQFF; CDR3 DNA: TGTGCCATCAGTCCCCGGCCACTGGCTAGCGGGGGTAATGAGCAGTTCTTC
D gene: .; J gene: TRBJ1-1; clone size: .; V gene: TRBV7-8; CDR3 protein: CASSLARGARDTEAFF; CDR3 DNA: TGTGCCAGCAGCTTAGCGCGGGGGGCGCGGGACACTGAAGCTTTCTTT